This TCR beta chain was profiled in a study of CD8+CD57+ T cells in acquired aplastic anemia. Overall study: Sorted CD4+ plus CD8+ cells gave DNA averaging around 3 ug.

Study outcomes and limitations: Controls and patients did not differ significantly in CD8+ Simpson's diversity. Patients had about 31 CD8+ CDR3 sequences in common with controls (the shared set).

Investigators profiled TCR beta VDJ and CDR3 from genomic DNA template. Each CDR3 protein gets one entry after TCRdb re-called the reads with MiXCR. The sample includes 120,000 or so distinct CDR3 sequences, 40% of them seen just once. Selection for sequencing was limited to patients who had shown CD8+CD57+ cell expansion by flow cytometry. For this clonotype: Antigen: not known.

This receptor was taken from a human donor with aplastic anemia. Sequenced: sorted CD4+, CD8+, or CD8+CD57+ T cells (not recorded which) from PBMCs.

CDR3 DNA sequence: TGTGCCAGCAGCTCCTCGGAGGATGAGCAGTTCTTC. The encoded protein is CASSSSEDEQFF. V is TRBV5-6 and J is TRBJ2-1; D perhaps matches TRBD2 (5 bases). This CDR3 contains 12 residues. From germline, CDR1 is SGHDT and CDR2 YYEEEE. V shed 3 bases and J shed 8 bases, with 9 bases lying between them.